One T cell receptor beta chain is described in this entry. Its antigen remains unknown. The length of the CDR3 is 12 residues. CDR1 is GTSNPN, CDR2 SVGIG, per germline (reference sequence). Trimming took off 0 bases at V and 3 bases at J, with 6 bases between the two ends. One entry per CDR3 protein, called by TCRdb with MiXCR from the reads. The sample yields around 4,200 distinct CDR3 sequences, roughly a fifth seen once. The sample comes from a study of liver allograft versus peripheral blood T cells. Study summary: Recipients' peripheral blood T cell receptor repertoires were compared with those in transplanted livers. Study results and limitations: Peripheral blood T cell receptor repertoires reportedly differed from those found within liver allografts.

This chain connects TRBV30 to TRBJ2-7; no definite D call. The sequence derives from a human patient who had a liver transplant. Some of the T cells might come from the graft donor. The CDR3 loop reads CAWSVTGYEQYF. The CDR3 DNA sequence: TGTGCCTGGAGTGTAACGGGCTACGAGCAGTACTTC.